The 6 T cell receptor beta chains given below trace back to one sample, sequenced in a study of shared clonotypes between healthy human individuals. TCRdb's table, derived via immunoSEQ multiplex PCR, lists solely in-frame clones and lacks some. The profile shows roughly 2.2 million clones, 85% to 95% of them singletons. The sequencing input was naive CD4+ T cells from PBMCs. Subset defined: CD45RA+ positively selected. The source is a man younger than 35 in good health. Some clones in this sample may be carry-over from other donors' samples.

There are a few counts of this clone. The sample contains more than one DNA sequence encoding this CDR3. The chain has TRBV5-1 and TRBJ2-5; D is undetermined. Trimming removed 4 bases from V and 5 bases from J, with 12 bases in between. The germline CDR1 and CDR2 sequences are SGHRS and YFSETQ. The CDR3 loop spans 13 amino acids. For the CDR3, the DNA is TGCGCCAGCAGCCCCGACTCGCAGGAGACCCAGTACTTC. Translated: CASSPDSQETQYF. Full variable domain (outside the CDR3, taken from reference TRBV5-1 and TRBJ2-5): KAGVTQTPRYLIKTRGQQVTLSCSPISGHRSVSWYQQTPGQGLQFLFEYFSETQRNKGNFPGRFSGRQFSNSRSEMNVSTLELGDSALYLCASSPDSQETQYFGPGTRLLVL.

This rearrangement joins TRBV28 to TRBJ2-3, with D perhaps matching TRBD1 (5 bases). Germline CDR1 MDHEN, CDR2 SYDVKM. The CDR3 runs 15 residues. Trimming pared 4 bases from V and 5 bases from J, leaving 16 bases between. This chain's CDR3 is CASSSRTHRRDTQYF. DNA of the CDR3: TGTGCCAGCAGTTCTCGGACGCACAGGAGAGATACGCAGTATTTT.

This chain links TRBV6-6 with TRBJ2-7, with 8 bases aligning to TRBD2. The CDR3 covers 16 residues. J lost 4 bases, V lost 5 bases, and 13 bases had no gene match. CDR1 MNHNY and CDR2 SVGAGI come from the germline V gene (reference sequence). The CDR3 loop reads CASSHLAAGGFYEQYF. Here the CDR3 DNA reads TGTGCCAGCAGTCACCTGGCTGCGGGAGGCTTTTACGAGCAGTACTTC.

V is TRBV7-9 and J is TRBJ2-3; tentatively, D is TRBD1 or TRBD2 (5 bases each). The CDR3 spans 17 residues. The germline V gene has CDR1 SEHNR and CDR2 FQNEAQ (reference sequence). The ends were cut back, 4 bases at V and 2 bases at J, with 19 bases in the middle. CDR3 loop: CASSSVLPGRFTDTQYF. The CDR3 DNA reads as TGTGCCAGCAGCTCAGTTCTCCCGGGACGTTTCACAGATACGCAGTATTTT.

The chain uses TRBV7-9 and TRBJ2-7; 10 bases fit TRBD1. Germline V gives CDR1 SEHNR, CDR2 FQNEAQ (reference sequence). This CDR3 contains 14 residues. J lost 6 bases, V lost 3 bases, and 5 bases had no gene match. CDR3 nucleotide sequence: TGTGCCAGCAGCTTCAGACAGGGGGCCCTCGAGCAGTACTTC. Its protein is CASSFRQGALEQYF.

Concerning this clone itself: The sample contains more than one DNA sequence encoding this CDR3. The V and J genes are TRBV30 and TRBJ2-7; possibly TRBD2 for D (5 bases). The ends were cut back, 2 bases at V and 2 bases at J, with 10 bases in the middle. The CDR3 sequence is 13 residues long. Germline-derived CDR1 and CDR2 are GTSNPN and SVGIG (reference sequence). CDR3 coding DNA: TGTGCCTGGAGTCTGGGCGGGCCCTACGAGCAGTACTTC. This codes for CAWSLGGPYEQYF.